The T cell receptor (beta chain) described here comes from a study of blood T cell repertoires in COVID-19. Methods used by the authors: From reference gene primer amplification, estimates of nucleated cell counts were derived. Assay used: immunoSEQ multiplex PCR; TCRdb lists only in-frame clones, some missing. V, J and clone size derive from that table, while D and trimming were established from the DNA sequence. The table includes 250,000 to 350,000 clones, roughly 86% detected once. CDR1 and CDR2 from the germline V gene are MDHEN and SYDVKM. This CDR3 is built from 14 residues. Germline trimming cut 3 bases from V and 6 bases from J; bases unmatched to any gene: 6.

This sequence originates from a woman aged 30 to 39 with COVID-19, enrolled during active disease. Sequenced: peripheral blood. The chain joins TRBV28 to TRBJ2-7, with 9 bases aligning to TRBD1. The CDR3 sequence is CASSFRQGVGEQYF. The CDR3 nucleotides are TGTGCCAGCAGTTTCCGACAGGGGGTTGGCGAGCAGTACTTC.